This passage covers 20 T cell receptor beta chains from one sample sequenced in a study of a mutant IDH1 vaccine in newly diagnosed glioma (dated by TCRdb to the early 2020s). What the time point label conveys for this sample: week 23, last vaccination. Each vaccine dose was 300 ug of a 20-mer mutant IDH1 peptide in Montanide, given subcutaneously with topical imiquimod. Receptor amplification or capture employed the immunoSEQ multiplex PCR assay. In its TCRdb copy, this immuneACCESS table keeps in-frame sequences only and misses some clones. Where compared with another copy, unresolved V genes explain less than half of these, and the others have no known cause. The sample table records roughly 51,000 clones; around 80% of these occur just once. The top ten clonotypes cover 6.5% to 9% of the sample. These receptors' antigens are unknown. Sample: PBMCs, taken from a glioma patient whose treatment included an IDH1 peptide vaccine. The receptor set was obtained from a woman aged 40 to 55 with glioma. Some clones in this sample may be carry-over from other donors' samples.

The chain links TRBV27 to TRBJ1-2, with 7 bases that match TRBD1. V was pared by 5 bases and J by 4 bases, with 7 bases of the junction left unmatched. The CDR3 extends over 14 amino acids. Germline V gives CDR1 MNHEY, CDR2 SMNVEV (reference sequence). This CDR3 reads CASSLKGASYGYTF. DNA for the CDR3: TGTGCCAGCAGTCTGAAGGGGGCTAGCTATGGCTACACCTTC.

The chain employs TRBV6-5 and TRBJ2-2; D is unclear. From germline, CDR1 is MNHEY and CDR2 SVGAGI. The V gene lost 6 bases and the J gene lost 4 bases, with 6 bases spanning the gap. This CDR3 region has 12 residues. CDR3 amino acids: CASSQITGELFF. The CDR3 nucleotides read TGTGCCAGCAGCCAGATCACCGGGGAGCTGTTTTTT.

J is TRBJ1-1 and V is TRBV4-1; 7 nucleotides align to TRBD1. This CDR3 has 14 amino acids. After removal of 3 bases from V and 3 bases from J, the junction contained 4 bases not matched to a gene. Germline values: CDR1 MGHRA, CDR2 YSYEKL. The CDR3 region has the DNA TGCGCCAGCAGCCATCCTGACAGGGACACTGAAGCTTTCTTT. This translates into CASSHPDRDTEAFF.

The chain has TRBV5-6 and TRBJ2-5; D is tentatively TRBD1 or TRBD2 (5 bases each). CDR1 and CDR2 from the germline V gene are SGHDT and YYEEEE. The CDR3 covers 15 residues. Trimming pared 1 base from V and 5 bases from J, leaving 15 bases between. In DNA form, the CDR3 reads TGTGCCAGCAGCTTGTGGGGGTGGGGCATCGAGACCCAGTACTTC. This translates into CASSLWGWGIETQYF.

This clone came up once. The chain links TRBV4-1 to TRBJ2-2; 8 nucleotides agree with TRBD2. The CDR3 length is 15 residues. CDR1 and CDR2 (germline): MGHRA, YSYEKL. J was trimmed by 6 bases and V by 1 base; bases with no gene match: 4. The CDR3 spells CASSQAGTRAGELFF. The CDR3 DNA sequence: TGCGCCAGCAGCCAAGCCGGGACTAGGGCCGGGGAGCTGTTTTTT.

The V call is TRBV9, the J call TRBJ2-1; D is unresolved. CDR3 length: 12 residues. Germline CDR1 and CDR2: SGDLS and YYNGEE. Trimming shortened V by 8 bases and J by 5 bases, and 11 bases separated the two germline ends. DNA for the CDR3: TGTGCCAGTGGTTTCCCTGACAATGAGCAGTTCTTC. It translates to CASGFPDNEQFF. Full variable domain (remainder filled in from reference TRBV9 and TRBJ2-1): DSGVTQTPKHLITATGQRVTLRCSPRSGDLSVYWYQQSLDQGLQFLIQYYNGEERAKGNILERFSAQQFPDLHSELNLSSLELGDSALYFCASGFPDNEQFFGPGTRLTVL.

A few counts support this clone. This chain's CDR3 is CASSAGRGNTIYF. In DNA, the CDR3 is TGTGCCAGCAGCGCGGGTCGGGGAAACACCATATATTTT. This chain joins TRBV9 and TRBJ1-3; D is ambiguous. Germline V CDR1 and CDR2: SGDLS, YYNGEE. V was shortened by 3 bases and J by 4 bases, with 8 bases between the two germline ends. This CDR3 region has 13 residues. Together with reference TRBV9 and TRBJ1-3, the CDR3 gives the full variable domain: DSGVTQTPKHLITATGQRVTLRCSPRSGDLSVYWYQQSLDQGLQFLIQYYNGEERAKGNILERFSAQQFPDLHSELNLSSLELGDSALYFCASSAGRGNTIYFGEGSWLTVV.

The V and J genes are TRBV29-1 and TRBJ1-4; tentatively, D is TRBD1 (5 bases). The length of the CDR3 is 14 residues. CDR1 and CDR2 from the germline V gene are SQVTM and ANQGSEA. V gave up 1 base and J gave up 4 bases, with 10 bases separating them. The DNA for the CDR3 is TGCAGCGTTGAAGCGGCAGGGAGTAATGAAAAACTGTTTTTT. Amino acid sequence: CSVEAAGSNEKLFF.

The V call is TRBV10-3, the J call TRBJ2-6; D uncertain. Germline loops: CDR1 ENHRY, CDR2 SYGVKD. V gave up 4 bases and J gave up 0 bases, with 13 bases separating them. CDR3 length: 17 residues. CDR3 sequence: CAISAYSLDSGANVLTF. DNA for the CDR3: TGTGCCATCAGTGCTTACAGTTTAGACTCTGGGGCCAACGTCCTGACTTTC.

This clone has a handful of counts. The rearrangement links TRBV10-1 to TRBJ2-2; D is undetermined. The CDR3 sequence is 13 residues long. The germline V and J ends were trimmed by 8 bases and 0 bases, with 7 bases remaining between them. Per germline, CDR1 WNHNN and CDR2 SYGVQD (reference sequence). The chain's CDR3 is CASRPANTGELFF. As DNA, the CDR3 is TGCGCCAGCCGTCCCGCGAACACCGGGGAGCTGTTTTTT.

This rearrangement joins TRBV6-6 to TRBJ2-4; possible D gene TRBD2, 5 bases. The CDR3 is made up of 13 amino acids. V lost 7 bases to trimming and J lost 4 bases, with 11 bases between them. Germline CDR1 MNHNY, CDR2 SVGAGI (reference sequence). CDR3 region: CASIEGEKNIQYF. CDR3 bases: TGTGCCAGCATTGAGGGTGAGAAAAACATTCAGTACTTC.

The chain combines TRBV7-8 with TRBJ1-1; a weak D match, TRBD1 (6 bases). The CDR3 is 14 amino acids. The germline V and J ends were trimmed by 6 bases and 7 bases, with 18 bases remaining between them. Germline V gives CDR1 SGHVS, CDR2 FQNEAQ. CDR3 sequence: CASSYGTLVSEAFF. The CDR3 nucleotides are TGTGCCAGCAGTTACGGGACATTAGTGAGTGAAGCTTTCTTT. The entire variable domain, with the rest obtained from reference TRBV7-8 and TRBJ1-1, is as follows: GAGVSQSPRYKVAKRGQDVALRCDPISGHVSLFWYQQALGQGPEFLTYFQNEAQLDKSGLPSDRFFAERPEGSVSTLKIQRTQQEDSAVYLCASSYGTLVSEAFFGQGTRLTVV.

This rearrangement joins TRBV29-1 to TRBJ2-7; a weak D match, TRBD2 (5 bases). CDR1 SQVTM and CDR2 ANQGSEA come from the germline V gene. Deletions cut 4 bases from V and 6 bases from J, with 22 bases between. The CDR3 covers 15 residues. The DNA for the CDR3 is TGCAGCGTTGTGTCTCGGACGCCCGAGGGTCTCGAGCAGTACTTC. This gives the protein CSVVSRTPEGLEQYF.

J is TRBJ2-6 and V is TRBV15, with D possibly TRBD1 on 6 matching bases. This CDR3 spans 14 amino acids. The germline V and J ends were trimmed by 4 bases and 2 bases, with 6 bases remaining between them. Germline-derived CDR1 and CDR2 are LNHNV and YYDKDF (reference sequence). CDR3 in DNA: TGTGCCACCAGCAACAGGGCTGGGGCCAACGTCCTGACTTTC. This codes for CATSNRAGANVLTF.

This chain uses TRBV10-3 with TRBJ1-2; D perhaps matches TRBD1 (6 bases). Germline V gene sequence: CDR1 ENHRY, CDR2 SYGVKD. This CDR3 comprises 13 residues. With 2 bases removed from V and 5 bases from J, the gap between germline ends came to 9 bases. The CDR3 sequence is CAISEPGQYGYTF. The CDR3 DNA follows: TGTGCCATCAGTGAGCCTGGACAGTATGGCTACACCTTC.

The chain employs TRBV13 and TRBJ2-7, with TRBD2 identical over 7 bases. This CDR3 is 12 amino acids long. The trim removed 5 bases at V and 5 bases at J, leaving 3 bases unmatched. Germline loops: CDR1 PRHDT, CDR2 FYEKMQ (reference sequence). The CDR3 loop reads CASSGGDDEQYF. The CDR3 nucleotides are TGTGCCAGCAGCGGGGGGGACGACGAGCAGTACTTC.

The rearrangement uses TRBV6-5 and TRBJ2-2; D gene uncertain. Germline-derived CDR1 and CDR2 are MNHEY and SVGAGI. The CDR3 runs to 12 residues. The germline V and J ends were trimmed by 6 bases and 4 bases, with 6 bases remaining between them. The CDR3 loop is CASSPPTGELFF. CDR3 bases: TGTGCCAGCAGCCCCCCCACCGGGGAGCTGTTTTTT.

A single count supports this clone. The chain carries TRBV5-1 and TRBJ2-3; D possibly corresponds to TRBD1 (6 bases). The germline V gene encodes CDR1 SGHRS and CDR2 YFSETQ. The CDR3 loop spans 16 amino acids. Trimming removed 3 bases from V and 0 bases from J, with 14 bases in between. CDR3 amino acids: CASSSPRGLSTDTQYF. The CDR3 region has the DNA TGCGCCAGCAGCTCACCCAGGGGCCTTAGCACAGATACGCAGTATTTT.

This chain uses TRBV19 with TRBJ1-1; TRBD1 might be the D (5 bases). The CDR3 sequence is 12 residues long. V gave up 1 base and J gave up 6 bases, with 6 bases separating them. From germline, CDR1 is LNHDA and CDR2 SQIVND (reference sequence). CDR3: CASSIGGSEAFF. In DNA, the CDR3 is TGTGCCAGTAGTATAGGGGGCTCTGAAGCTTTCTTT.

V and J are TRBV5-6 and TRBJ2-3; D is unresolved. The CDR3 loop spans 16 amino acids. Germline V gene sequence: CDR1 SGHDT, CDR2 YYEEEE. With 0 bases removed from V and 2 bases from J, the gap between germline ends came to 13 bases. The CDR3, as DNA: TGTGCCAGCAGCTTGGGGGTGGGTCCCCCCACAGATACGCAGTATTTT. This codes for CASSLGVGPPTDTQYF.